Sequencing of this T cell receptor (beta chain) was carried out in a study of cytomegalovirus exposure and HLA in healthy donors. Overall study: Findings of an earlier analysis included 90 million to 120 million unique TCR beta sequences from roughly 180 million T cells.

General study findings and limits: An observed cluster of highly shared sequence variants was recorded as a likely sequencing artifact.

Use of 60 Vbeta and 13 Jbeta primers characterized the PCR. Profiling relied on immunoSEQ multiplex PCR, and the TCRdb table lists in-frame clones only, not all of them. This sample has more than 140,000 clones; over 75% occur once, and the top ten carry about 0.66%. About this clone itself: Its antigen remains unidentified. An end of the junction differs from the germline gene, which may be a read error.

Germline CDR1 and CDR2: SEHNR and FQNEAQ (reference sequence). This CDR3 has 13 amino acids. Unrecorded immune exposures were likely, despite nominal health at sampling. Sequencing used PBMCs. This TCR came from a male donor in good health and CMV-seronegative. V and J are TRBV7-9 and TRBJ1-2; D is possibly TRBD1 (5 bases). The CDR3 nucleotides read TGTTCCAGCAGCTGGGGGGAAAACTATGGCTACACCTTC. It is translated as CSSSWGENYGYTF.